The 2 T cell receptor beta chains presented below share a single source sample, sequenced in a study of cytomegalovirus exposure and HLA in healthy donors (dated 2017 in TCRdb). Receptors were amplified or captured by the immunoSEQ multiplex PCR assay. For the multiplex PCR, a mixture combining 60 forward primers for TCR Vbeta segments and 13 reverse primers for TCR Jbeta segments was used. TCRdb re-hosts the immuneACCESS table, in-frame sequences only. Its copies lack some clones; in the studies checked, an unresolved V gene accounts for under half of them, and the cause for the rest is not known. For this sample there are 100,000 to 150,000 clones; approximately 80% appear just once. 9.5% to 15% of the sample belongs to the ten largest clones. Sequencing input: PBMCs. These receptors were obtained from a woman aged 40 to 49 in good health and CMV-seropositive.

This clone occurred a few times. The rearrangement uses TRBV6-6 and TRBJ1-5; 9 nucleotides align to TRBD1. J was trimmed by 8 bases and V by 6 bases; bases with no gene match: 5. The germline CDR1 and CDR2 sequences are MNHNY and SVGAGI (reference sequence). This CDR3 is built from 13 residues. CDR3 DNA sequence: TGTGCCAGCAGCAGGACAGGGGACGAGCCCCAGCATTTT. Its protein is CASSRTGDEPQHF.

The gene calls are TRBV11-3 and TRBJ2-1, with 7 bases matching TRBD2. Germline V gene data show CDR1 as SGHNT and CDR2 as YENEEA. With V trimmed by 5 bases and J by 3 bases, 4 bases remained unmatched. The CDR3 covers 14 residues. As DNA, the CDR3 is TGTGCCAGCAGCGAAGGCGGGAGCTACAATGAGCAGTTCTTC. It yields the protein CASSEGGSYNEQFF. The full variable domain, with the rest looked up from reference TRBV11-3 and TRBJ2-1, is EAGVVQSPRYKIIEKKQPVAFWCNPISGHNTLYWYLQNLGQGPELLIRYENEEAVDDSQLPKDRFSAERLKGVDSTLKIQPAELGDSAVYLCASSEGGSYNEQFFGPGTRLTVL.